The 18 T cell receptor beta chains below were found in one sample sequenced in a study of control samples from healthy donors and cancer patients. This table comes from immunoSEQ multiplex PCR, and its TCRdb copy is limited to in-frame clones, with some not included. This repertoire shows roughly 120,000 clones, 91% found once; its top ten account for almost 8%. The sequenced sample was blood. These TCRs come from a woman between 18 and 29 years old in good health.

This sequence joins TRBV2 and TRBJ1-1; TRBD1 agrees at 8 bases. J lost 4 bases, V lost 2 bases, and 9 bases had no gene match. CDR3 length: 16 amino acids. Germline V gene sequence: CDR1 SNHLY, CDR2 FYNNEI. For the CDR3, the DNA is TGTGCCAGCAGTGAACGAGGAAATGACAGGGGCACTGAAGCTTTCTTT. The encoded protein is CASSERGNDRGTEAFF.

This rearrangement joins TRBV7-3 to TRBJ2-1, with 8 bases that match TRBD2. The germline V gene encodes CDR1 SGHTA and CDR2 FQGTGA. With V trimmed by 4 bases and J by 4 bases, 15 bases remained unmatched. CDR3 length equals 18 residues. CDR3 sequence reads: CASSSTGGLLADYNEQFF. In DNA, the CDR3 is TGTGCCAGCAGCTCGACGGGGGGACTACTAGCGGATTACAATGAGCAGTTCTTC.

V and J are TRBV19 and TRBJ1-2; D ambiguous. CDR1 is LNHDA, CDR2 SQIVND, per germline (reference sequence). CDR3 length: 15 residues. The V end lost 2 bases, the J end lost 4 bases, and 14 bases lay between the germline ends. CDR3 region: CASSIQATGFYGYTF. The CDR3 coding sequence is TGTGCCAGTAGTATACAAGCCACCGGTTTCTATGGCTACACCTTC.

This chain uses TRBV10-3 with TRBJ2-7; 9 bases line up with TRBD1. The CDR3 sequence is 14 residues long. Losses at the gene ends were 4 bases for V and 4 bases for J; bases not matched to a gene: 5. Germline V lookup: CDR1 ENHRY, CDR2 SYGVKD. CDR3 sequence reads: CAISAGQGTYEQYF. In nucleotides, the CDR3 is TGTGCCATCAGTGCGGGACAGGGTACGTACGAGCAGTACTTC.

This chain links TRBV30 with TRBJ1-1; D remains ambiguous. Between the trimmed V and J ends, which lost 5 bases and 0 bases, there was a span of 7 bases. Germline V lookup: CDR1 GTSNPN, CDR2 SVGIG (reference sequence). The CDR3 contains 12 residues. The CDR3 bases are TGTGCCTGGTCGAGGTTGAACACTGAAGCTTTCTTT. Encoded protein: CAWSRLNTEAFF.

V usage is TRBV20-1 and J usage is TRBJ2-7, with D hard to call. The length of the CDR3 is 11 residues. Germline CDR1 reads DFQATT; CDR2 reads SNEGSKA (reference sequence). V was shortened by 3 bases and J by 7 bases, with 10 bases between the two germline ends. This CDR3 is CSASMAEEQYF. CDR3 bases: TGCAGTGCTAGTATGGCGGAAGAGCAGTACTTC.

This clone has just one count. The chain combines TRBV19 with TRBJ1-5, with 7 bases matching TRBD1. Germline V lookup: CDR1 LNHDA, CDR2 SQIVND (reference sequence). Trimming at V came to 2 bases and at J to 4 bases, leaving 5 bases not matched to a gene. There are 15 residues in the CDR3. The CDR3 nucleotides are TGTGCCAGTAGTATATTCGGGACAGAGAATCAGCCCCAGCATTTT. Translating it yields CASSIFGTENQPQHF.

The rearrangement links TRBV6-5 to TRBJ1-1; D is undetermined. In germline, CDR1 is MNHEY, CDR2 SVGAGI. V was clipped by 7 bases and J by 6 bases, with 12 bases between them. The CDR3 has 12 residues. This chain's CDR3 is CASTRGGSEAFF. In nucleotides, the CDR3 is TGTGCCAGCACACGAGGCGGTTCTGAAGCTTTCTTT.

The V gene is TRBV19, the J gene TRBJ2-7; 7 bases are shared with TRBD1. CDR1 and CDR2 from the germline V gene are LNHDA and SQIVND (reference sequence). The CDR3 consists of 15 residues. Losses at the gene ends were 5 bases for V and 4 bases for J; bases not matched to a gene: 11. The DNA for the CDR3 is TGTGCCAGTAGTCGATACCGGGACAGTCGGTACGAGCAGTACTTC. Translated: CASSRYRDSRYEQYF. Full variable domain (rest looked up from reference TRBV19 and TRBJ2-7): DGGITQSPKYLFRKEGQNVTLSCEQNLNHDAMYWYRQDPGQGLRLIYYSQIVNDFQKGDIAEGYSVSREKKESFPLTVTSAQKNPTAFYLCASSRYRDSRYEQYFGPGTRLTVT.

This clone was found once. The chain has TRBV4-2 and TRBJ1-2, with D possibly TRBD1 on 5 matching bases. Trimming pared 0 bases from V and 14 bases from J, leaving 22 bases between. Per the germline V gene, CDR1 is LGHNA and CDR2 is YNFKEQ. The CDR3 extends over 15 amino acids. CDR3 bases: TGTGCCAGCAGCCAAGAGGGGGGGGACTGGACCCCTACAACCTTC. This gives the protein CASSQEGGDWTPTTF.

V usage is TRBV5-6 and J usage is TRBJ1-1; D is undetermined. From germline, CDR1 is SGHDT and CDR2 YYEEEE. Trimming left V 1 base short and J 7 bases short, with 17 bases between. This CDR3 is 15 amino acids long. The CDR3 nucleotides read TGTGCCAGCAGCTTGCGTCGACCCCTGCTTGTTGAAGCTTTCTTT. Translation: CASSLRRPLLVEAFF. The complete variable domain, with remaining parts taken from reference TRBV5-6 and TRBJ1-1, reads DAGVTQSPTHLIKTRGQQVTLRCSPKSGHDTVSWYQQALGQGPQFIFQYYEEEERQRGNFPDRFSGHQFPNYSSELNVNALLLGDSALYLCASSLRRPLLVEAFFGQGTRLTVV.

The chain recombines TRBV30 with TRBJ2-5; D remains ambiguous. Trimming cost V 5 bases and J 1 base, with 5 bases left between them. Looked up from germline, CDR1 is GTSNPN and CDR2 is SVGIG (reference sequence). CDR3 length: 11 amino acids. The CDR3: CAWDLQETQYF. The DNA of the CDR3 is TGTGCCTGGGACCTCCAAGAGACCCAGTACTTC.

The rearrangement links TRBV3-1 (or the pseudogene TRBV3-2) to TRBJ2-7; D not resolved. V was pared by 1 base and J by 2 bases, with 12 bases between. This CDR3 spans 15 amino acids. Germline CDR1 and CDR2: LGHDT and YNNKEL (reference sequence). CDR3: CASSQGVGGTYEQYF. In DNA, the CDR3 is TGTGCCAGCAGCCAAGGGGTGGGCGGTACCTACGAGCAGTACTTC.

The chain couples TRBV10-3 to TRBJ2-7; D is perhaps TRBD1 (6 bases). Between the trimmed V and J ends, which lost 3 bases and 4 bases, there was a span of 16 bases. CDR3 length equals 15 residues. The germline V gene encodes CDR1 ENHRY and CDR2 SYGVKD. The chain's CDR3 is CAISEGGHGEYEQYF. CDR3 sequence (DNA): TGTGCCATCAGTGAAGGGGGACACGGGGAGTACGAGCAGTACTTC.

CDR3 nucleotides: TGTGCCAGCAGCTGGGGGGGGTCGGACACTGAAGCTTTCTTT. Its translation: CASSWGGSDTEAFF. The genes are TRBV28 and TRBJ1-1, with D tentatively TRBD1 (5 bases). Trimming removed 6 bases from V and 3 bases from J, with 14 bases in between. This CDR3 region has 14 residues. In germline, CDR1 is MDHEN, CDR2 SYDVKM.

The chain combines TRBV9 with TRBJ2-3; 8 positions match TRBD2. Looked up from germline, CDR1 is SGDLS and CDR2 is YYNGEE. Losses at the gene ends were 3 bases for V and 3 bases for J; bases not matched to a gene: 12. The CDR3 is 17 residues long. CDR3 loop: CASSGLSGGGQTDTQYF. CDR3 nucleotide sequence: TGTGCCAGCAGCGGGTTAAGCGGGGGAGGTCAGACAGATACGCAGTATTTT.

The chain links TRBV7-2 to TRBJ1-2; D unresolved. The V gene lost 2 bases and the J gene lost 8 bases, with 12 bases spanning the gap. Germline-derived CDR1 and CDR2 are SGHTA and FQGNSA. The CDR3 is 13 amino acids. The CDR3 loop reads CASSLKGSGGYTF. DNA of the CDR3: TGTGCCAGCAGCTTAAAGGGATCCGGAGGCTACACCTTC. The full variable domain, rest sourced from reference TRBV7-2 and TRBJ1-2, is GAGVSQSPSNKVTEKGKDVELRCDPISGHTALYWYRQSLGQGLEFLIYFQGNSAPDKSGLPSDRFSAERTGGSVSTLTIQRTQQEDSAVYLCASSLKGSGGYTFGSGTRLTVV.

J is TRBJ2-1 and V is TRBV7-3, with D perhaps being TRBD1 or TRBD2 (5 bases each). This CDR3 spans 17 amino acids. Germline V gene lookup returns CDR1 SGHTA and CDR2 FQGTGA. Trimming took off 2 bases at V and 8 bases at J, with 22 bases between the two ends. The CDR3 spells CASSLRPPGAGTDEQFF. CDR3 sequence (DNA): TGTGCCAGCAGCTTACGGCCCCCCGGGGCAGGCACCGATGAGCAGTTCTTC.